This entry concerns a single T cell receptor beta chain. Other DNA sequences in the same sample also yield this CDR3. The sample is drawn from a study of technical replicates of blood from several donors. Per the germline V gene, CDR1 is SGHRS and CDR2 is YFSETQ. CDR3 length: 11 residues. V lost 7 bases and J lost 2, with 6 bases in between. The table came from immunoSEQ multiplex PCR; TCRdb's copy has only in-frame clones and leaves some out. The sample has roughly 92,000 clones; approximately 95% are singletons. The sample taken for sequencing was T cells isolated from PBMCs. The genes are TRBV5-1 and TRBJ2-5; D uncertain. This clonotype was obtained from a human donor in good health. CDR3 coding DNA: TGCGCCAGCTCCCTACAAGAGACCCAGTACTTC. It translates to CASSLQETQYF.